The rows below give T cell receptor beta chains drawn from one sample of a study of beta chain features in type 1 diabetes. Assay used: immunoSEQ multiplex PCR; TCRdb lists only in-frame clones, some missing. This sample carries about 150,000 clones, 40% to 55% of them seen once, and the ten largest clones take roughly 0.4%. The sequencing sample was made of Tregs from blood. These receptor sequences come from a man aged 18 to 35 in good health. Each CDR3 is given with its conserved first and last residue. The order of the fields is clone size, D gene, J gene, V gene, CDR3 DNA, CDR3 protein. The D gene is left open where the match is weak. Clone size is stated in some rows and not others, as once, few, many or a class when expanded.

>once|TRBD1|TRBJ2-5|TRBV18
TGTGCCAGCTCACGCGACAGGGGGGAGACCCAGTACTTC
CASSRDRGETQYF
>-|-|TRBJ2-3|TRBV7-2
TGTGCCAGCAGCTTAGTATTCAGCACAGATACGCAGTATTTT
CASSLVFSTDTQYF
>-|-|TRBJ1-2|TRBV5-4
TGTGCCAGCAGCTTGGCTACGGGTTACGGCTATGGCTACACCTTC
CASSLATGYGYGYTF
>-|-|TRBJ2-3|TRBV2
TGTGCCAGCAGCTTGGACAGAAAAAGATCAGATACGCAGTATTTT
CASSLDRKRSDTQYF
>-|TRBD1|TRBJ2-7|TRBV6-1
TGTGCCAGCAGTGTCACAGGGGGCGAGTCCGAGCAGTACTTC
CASSVTGGESEQYF
>-|-|TRBJ2-1|TRBV5-1
TGCGCCAGCAGCTTGTTCGGTGAGCAGTTCTTC
CASSLFGEQFF
>few|TRBD2|TRBJ2-2|TRBV7-2
TGTGCCAGCAGCGCGACTAGCGGGCACACCGGGGAGCTGTTTTTT
CASSATSGHTGELFF
>few|-|TRBJ2-3|TRBV5-1
TGCGCCAGCAGCTTGGAAGCTAGAACCTTCGATACGCAGTATTTT
CASSLEARTFDTQYF
>-|-|TRBJ1-4|TRBV15
TGTGCCACCAGCGGCCAGGGGCCTCCTAATGAAAAACTGTTTTTT
CATSGQGPPNEKLFF
>-|TRBD1|TRBJ2-5|TRBV6-6
TGTGCCAGCAGTTACGGGGGGGGGACAGGGGAGGAGACCCAGTACTTC
CASSYGGGTGEETQYF
>-|-|TRBJ1-2|TRBV7-9
TGTGCCAGCAGCTTATTTGGGCAGGGGCACGGCTACACCTTC
CASSLFGQGHGYTF
>-|-|TRBJ1-2|TRBV4-2
TGTGCCAGCAGCCAAGAAGGGGACATCCATGGCTACACCTTC
CASSQEGDIHGYTF
>-|TRBD1|TRBJ1-2|TRBV9
TGTGCCAGCAGCGCCTCGGACAGGGTCTATGGCTACACCTTC
CASSASDRVYGYTF
>-|-|TRBJ2-6|TRBV7-2
TGTGCCAGCAGCATGCGGGCCCCCGGGGCCAACGTCCTGACTTTC
CASSMRAPGANVLTF
>few|-|TRBJ2-3|TRBV5-6
TGTGCCAGCAGCTTGGGGGGGAGGACGCAGTATTTT
CASSLGGRTQYF
>few|-|TRBJ1-4|TRBV29-1
TGCAGCGTTGAAGTGTTTTCGGGAAAACTGTTTTTT
CSVEVFSGKLFF
>-|-|TRBJ2-7|TRBV10-3
TGTGCCATCAGTGAGGGGCCGGGGGACTACGAGCAGTACTTC
CAISEGPGDYEQYF
>-|-|TRBJ2-5|TRBV7-2
TGTGCCAGCAGCTTAGGGGGGACTCCGCGGGAGACCCAGTACTTC
CASSLGGTPRETQYF
>few|-|TRBJ1-2|TRBV28
TGTGCCAGCAGTTTACCAGGGAACTATGGCTACACCTTC
CASSLPGNYGYTF
>-|TRBD1|TRBJ2-3|TRBV5-1
TGCGCCAGCGGAAAGACAGGGATCGCGACAGATACGCAGTATTTT
CASGKTGIATDTQYF
>-|TRBD1|TRBJ1-2|TRBV18
TGTGCCAGCTCACTCCTGGACAGGGAATGGGTAGGCTACACCTTC
CASSLLDREWVGYTF
>few|TRBD1|TRBJ1-3|TRBV7-8
TGTGCCAGCAGCTTCGGCTCCGGGACAGGGGTACACTTCTCTGGAAACACCATATATTTT
CASSFGSGTGVHFSGNTIYF
>few|-|TRBJ1-3|TRBV30
TGTGCCTGGAGTGTGCGGGGTGGAAACACCATATATTTT
CAWSVRGGNTIYF
>-|TRBD2|TRBJ2-7|TRBV29-1
TGCAGCGTAGGTGGGACTAGCGTATTCGAGCAGTACTTC
CSVGGTSVFEQYF
>-|TRBD2|TRBJ2-1|TRBV10-1
TGCGCCAGCAGTGACTGGAAGGCAGTCAGCGGGAGACGCTCCTACAATGAGCAGTTCTTC
CASSDWKAVSGRRSYNEQFF
>-|-|TRBJ2-1|TRBV7-3
TGTGCCAGCAGCCCTATGGGGAGTCGGTACAATGAGCAGTTCTTC
CASSPMGSRYNEQFF
>-|TRBD1|TRBJ1-1|TRBV18
TGTGCCAGCTCCCCTACCCCGACAGGGTCTGATGAAGCTTTCTTT
CASSPTPTGSDEAFF
>-|TRBD2|TRBJ2-1|TRBV7-9
TGTGCCAGCAGCTCCGGGTGGGGTCTGGCGGGGGGATTTAATGAGCAGTTCTTC
CASSSGWGLAGGFNEQFF
>-|-|TRBJ2-5|TRBV7-9
TGTGCCAGCAGCGCCCGGGGGACCCAGTACTTC
CASSARGTQYF
>-|TRBD2|TRBJ2-4|TRBV28
TGTGCCAGCAATGGGGGGGGGTTGGACATTCAGTACTTC
CASNGGGLDIQYF
>once|-|TRBJ1-2|TRBV21-1
TGTGCCAGCAGCAAAATTCCAATCGCCCGGGACAGGGGACTAATCCTCTATGGCTACACCTTC
CASSKIPIARDRGLILYGYTF
>-|TRBD2|TRBJ2-2|TRBV30
TGTGCCTCCCAGGGACTAGCGGGAGTAGGCGGGGAGCTGTTTTTT
CASQGLAGVGGELFF
>-|TRBD2|TRBJ2-1|TRBV7-9
TGTGCCAGCAGCTTTGGGACTAGCGGTGTCAATGAGCAGTTCTTC
CASSFGTSGVNEQFF
>-|TRBD1|TRBJ2-7|TRBV2
TGTGCCAGCAACCTCGGGACAGTAGCCTTGAATCCGTACTTC
CASNLGTVALNPYF
>-|-|TRBJ1-4|TRBV10-3
TGTGCCATCAGTGGGAGAGGTCCGGGACTTAATGAAAAACTGTTTTTT
CAISGRGPGLNEKLFF
>-|-|TRBJ1-1|TRBV25-1
TGTGCCAGCATCGGGGGTTGGGACACTGAAGCTTTCTTT
CASIGGWDTEAFF
>-|TRBD1|TRBJ2-1|TRBV4-3
TGCGCCAGCAGCCACCGAGACAGGGTCACTGAGCAGTTCTTC
CASSHRDRVTEQFF
>-|-|TRBJ1-6|TRBV28
TGTGCCAGCACCCTCGGACAGTATAATTCACCCCTCCACTTT
CASTLGQYNSPLHF
>-|-|TRBJ1-2|TRBV29-1
TGCAGCGCCGGGGAGGGCTATGGCTACACCTTC
CSAGEGYGYTF
>-|TRBD1|TRBJ2-3|TRBV30
TGTGCCTGGAGTGGAACGGGACAGGTGGGAGTTACGCAGTATTTT
CAWSGTGQVGVTQYF
>few|-|TRBJ2-6|TRBV7-2
TGTGCCAGCAGCTTAGAAGCCGGGGCTGGGGCCAACGTCCTGACTTTC
CASSLEAGAGANVLTF